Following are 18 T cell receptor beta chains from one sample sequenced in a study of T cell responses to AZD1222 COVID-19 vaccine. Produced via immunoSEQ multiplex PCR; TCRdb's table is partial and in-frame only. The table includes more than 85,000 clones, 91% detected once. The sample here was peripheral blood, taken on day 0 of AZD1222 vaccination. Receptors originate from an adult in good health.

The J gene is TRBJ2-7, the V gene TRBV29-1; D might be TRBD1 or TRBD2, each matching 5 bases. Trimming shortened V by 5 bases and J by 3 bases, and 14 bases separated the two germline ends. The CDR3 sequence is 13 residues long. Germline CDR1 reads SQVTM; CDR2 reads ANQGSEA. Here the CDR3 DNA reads TGCAGCGTTTCGGGGCAGGTCGACTACGAGCAGTACTTC. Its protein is CSVSGQVDYEQYF.

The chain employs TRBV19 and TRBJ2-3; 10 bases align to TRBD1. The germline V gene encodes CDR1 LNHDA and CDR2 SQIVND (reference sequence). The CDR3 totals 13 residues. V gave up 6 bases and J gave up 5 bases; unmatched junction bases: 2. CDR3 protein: CASSDRGQDTQYF. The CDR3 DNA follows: TGTGCCAGTAGCGACAGGGGGCAAGATACGCAGTATTTT.

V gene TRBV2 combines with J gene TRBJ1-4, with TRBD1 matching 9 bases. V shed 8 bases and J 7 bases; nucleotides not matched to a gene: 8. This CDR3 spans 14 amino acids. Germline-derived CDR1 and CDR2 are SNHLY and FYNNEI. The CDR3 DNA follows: TGTGCCAGCGGGGGACAGGGTAATCTTGAAAAACTGTTTTTT. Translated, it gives CASGGQGNLEKLFF. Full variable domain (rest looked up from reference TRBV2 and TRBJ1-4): EPEVTQTPSHQVTQMGQEVILRCVPISNHLYFYWYRQILGQKVEFLVSFYNNEISEKSEIFDDQFSVERPDGSNFTLKIRSTKLEDSAMYFCASGGQGNLEKLFFGSGTQLSVL.

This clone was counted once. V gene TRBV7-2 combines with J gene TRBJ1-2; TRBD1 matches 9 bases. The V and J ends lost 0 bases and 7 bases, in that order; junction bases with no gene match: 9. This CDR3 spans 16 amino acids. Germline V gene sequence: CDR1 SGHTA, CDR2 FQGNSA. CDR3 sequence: CASSLAHRTGDSGYTF. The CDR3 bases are TGTGCCAGCAGCTTAGCGCACAGGACAGGGGACTCTGGCTACACCTTC.

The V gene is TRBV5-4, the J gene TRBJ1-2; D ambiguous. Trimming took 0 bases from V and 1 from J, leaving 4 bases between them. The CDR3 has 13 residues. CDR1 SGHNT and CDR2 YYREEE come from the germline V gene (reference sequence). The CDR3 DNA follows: TGTGCCAGCAGCTTGGCCAGTAACTATGGCTACACCTTC. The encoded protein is CASSLASNYGYTF. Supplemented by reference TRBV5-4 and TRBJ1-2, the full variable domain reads ETGVTQSPTHLIKTRGQQVTLRCSSQSGHNTVSWYQQALGQGPQFIFQYYREEENGRGNFPPRFSGLQFPNYSSELNVNALELDDSALYLCASSLASNYGYTFGSGTRLTVV.

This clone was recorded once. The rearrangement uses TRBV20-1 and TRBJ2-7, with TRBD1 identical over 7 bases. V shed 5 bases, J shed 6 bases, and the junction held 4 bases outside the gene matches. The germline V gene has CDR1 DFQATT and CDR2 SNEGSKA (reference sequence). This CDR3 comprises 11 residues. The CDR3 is CSAPQGREQYF. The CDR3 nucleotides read TGCAGTGCTCCACAGGGGCGCGAGCAGTACTTC.

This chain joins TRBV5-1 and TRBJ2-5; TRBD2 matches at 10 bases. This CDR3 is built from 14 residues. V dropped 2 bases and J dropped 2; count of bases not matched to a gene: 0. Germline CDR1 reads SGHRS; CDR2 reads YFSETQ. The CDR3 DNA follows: TGCGCCAGCAGCTTAGCGGGGGGGCAAGAGACCCAGTACTTC. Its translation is CASSLAGGQETQYF.

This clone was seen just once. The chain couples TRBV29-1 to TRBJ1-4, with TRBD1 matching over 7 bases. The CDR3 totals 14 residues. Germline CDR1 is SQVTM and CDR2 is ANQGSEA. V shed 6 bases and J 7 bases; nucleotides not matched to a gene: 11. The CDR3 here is CSVGRGGVGEKLFF. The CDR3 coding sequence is TGCAGCGTGGGTAGAGGGGGCGTGGGTGAAAAACTGTTTTTT. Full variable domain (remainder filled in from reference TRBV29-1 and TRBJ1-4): SAVISQKPSRDICQRGTSLTIQCQVDSQVTMMFWYRQQPGQSLTLIATANQGSEATYESGFVIDKFPISRPNLTFSTLTVSNMSPEDSSIYLCSVGRGGVGEKLFFGSGTQLSVL.

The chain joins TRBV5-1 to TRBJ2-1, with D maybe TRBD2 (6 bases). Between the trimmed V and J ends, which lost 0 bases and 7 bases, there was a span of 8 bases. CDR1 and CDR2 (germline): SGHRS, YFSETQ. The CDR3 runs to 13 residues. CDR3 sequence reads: CASSLDGGNEQFF. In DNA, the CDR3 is TGCGCCAGCAGCTTGGATGGGGGGAATGAGCAGTTCTTC.

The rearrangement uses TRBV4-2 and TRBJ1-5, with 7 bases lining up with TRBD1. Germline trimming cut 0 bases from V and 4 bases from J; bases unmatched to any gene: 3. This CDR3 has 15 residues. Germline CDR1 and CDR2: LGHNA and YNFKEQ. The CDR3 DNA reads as TGTGCCAGCAGCCAAGAGAGGGGGCAGAATCAGCCCCAGCATTTT. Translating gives CASSQERGQNQPQHF.

CDR3 in amino acids: CASSGSTGVKTLHF. The CDR3 nucleotides read TGTGCCAGCAGCGGGTCGACAGGGGTCAAAACCCTCCACTTT. The chain is built from TRBV5-6 and TRBJ1-6, with TRBD1 identical over 8 bases. The trim removed 4 bases at V and 14 bases at J, leaving 11 bases unmatched. The germline CDR1 and CDR2 sequences are SGHDT and YYEEEE. This CDR3 has 14 amino acids.

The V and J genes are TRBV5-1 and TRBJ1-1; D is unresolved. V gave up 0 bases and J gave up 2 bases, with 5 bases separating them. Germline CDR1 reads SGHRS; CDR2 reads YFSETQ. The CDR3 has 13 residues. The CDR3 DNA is TGCGCCAGCAGCTTGGAGGGTAACACTGAAGCTTTCTTT. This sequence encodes CASSLEGNTEAFF. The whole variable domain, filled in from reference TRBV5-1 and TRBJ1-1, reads KAGVTQTPRYLIKTRGQQVTLSCSPISGHRSVSWYQQTPGQGLQFLFEYFSETQRNKGNFPGRFSGRQFSNSRSEMNVSTLELGDSALYLCASSLEGNTEAFFGQGTRLTVV.

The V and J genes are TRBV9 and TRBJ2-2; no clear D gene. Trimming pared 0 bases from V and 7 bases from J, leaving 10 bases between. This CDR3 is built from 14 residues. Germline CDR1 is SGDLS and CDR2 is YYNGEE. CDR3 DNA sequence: TGTGCCAGCAGCGTAGTTTCTAGGAGCGGGGAGCTGTTTTTT. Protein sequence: CASSVVSRSGELFF.

The CDR3 DNA is TGTGCCACCAGCAGAGATTACGGGAGGAGCACAGATACGCAGTATTTT. Residues: CATSRDYGRSTDTQYF. V and J are TRBV15 and TRBJ2-3, with 7 nucleotides matching TRBD2. This CDR3 contains 16 residues. CDR1 and CDR2 from the germline V gene are LNHNV and YYDKDF (reference sequence). The ends lost 0 bases at V and 0 bases at J; junction bases unmatched: 3.

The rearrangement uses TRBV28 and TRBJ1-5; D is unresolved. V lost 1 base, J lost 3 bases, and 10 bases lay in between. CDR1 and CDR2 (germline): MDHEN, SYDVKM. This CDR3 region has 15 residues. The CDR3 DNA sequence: TGTGCCAGCAGTTTATCCGGCGCGATCAATCAGCCCCAGCATTTT. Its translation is CASSLSGAINQPQHF.

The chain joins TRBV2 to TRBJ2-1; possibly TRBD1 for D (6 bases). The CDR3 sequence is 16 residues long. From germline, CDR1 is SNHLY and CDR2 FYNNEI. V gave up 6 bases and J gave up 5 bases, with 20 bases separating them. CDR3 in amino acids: CASSQLGTPKDNEQFF. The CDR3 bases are TGTGCCAGCAGCCAACTCGGGACACCTAAAGACAATGAGCAGTTCTTC.

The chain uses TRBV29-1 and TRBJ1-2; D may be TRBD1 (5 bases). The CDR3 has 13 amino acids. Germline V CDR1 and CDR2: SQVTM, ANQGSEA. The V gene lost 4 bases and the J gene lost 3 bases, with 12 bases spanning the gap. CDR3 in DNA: TGCAGCGTTGGGCAGGGTTTGGACTATGGCTACACCTTC. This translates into CSVGQGLDYGYTF.

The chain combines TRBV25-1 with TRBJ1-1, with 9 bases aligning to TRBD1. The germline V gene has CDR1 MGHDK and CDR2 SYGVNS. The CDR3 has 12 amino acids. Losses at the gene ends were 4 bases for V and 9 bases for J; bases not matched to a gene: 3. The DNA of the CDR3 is TGTGCCAGCAGTGCCCACAGGGGGCAAGCTTTCTTT. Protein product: CASSAHRGQAFF.